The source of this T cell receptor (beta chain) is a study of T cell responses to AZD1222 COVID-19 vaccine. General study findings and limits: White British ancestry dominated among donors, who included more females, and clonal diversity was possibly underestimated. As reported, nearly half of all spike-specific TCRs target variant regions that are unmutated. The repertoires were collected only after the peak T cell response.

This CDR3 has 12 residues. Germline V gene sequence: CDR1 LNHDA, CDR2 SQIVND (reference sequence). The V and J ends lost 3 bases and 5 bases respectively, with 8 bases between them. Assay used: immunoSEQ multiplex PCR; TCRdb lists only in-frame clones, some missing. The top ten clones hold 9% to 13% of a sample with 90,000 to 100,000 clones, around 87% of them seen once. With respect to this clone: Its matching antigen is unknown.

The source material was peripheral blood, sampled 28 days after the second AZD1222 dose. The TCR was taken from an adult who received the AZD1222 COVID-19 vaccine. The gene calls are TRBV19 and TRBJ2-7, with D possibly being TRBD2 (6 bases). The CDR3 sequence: CASSIGGHEQYF. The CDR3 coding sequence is TGTGCCAGTAGTATCGGGGGTCACGAGCAGTACTTC.